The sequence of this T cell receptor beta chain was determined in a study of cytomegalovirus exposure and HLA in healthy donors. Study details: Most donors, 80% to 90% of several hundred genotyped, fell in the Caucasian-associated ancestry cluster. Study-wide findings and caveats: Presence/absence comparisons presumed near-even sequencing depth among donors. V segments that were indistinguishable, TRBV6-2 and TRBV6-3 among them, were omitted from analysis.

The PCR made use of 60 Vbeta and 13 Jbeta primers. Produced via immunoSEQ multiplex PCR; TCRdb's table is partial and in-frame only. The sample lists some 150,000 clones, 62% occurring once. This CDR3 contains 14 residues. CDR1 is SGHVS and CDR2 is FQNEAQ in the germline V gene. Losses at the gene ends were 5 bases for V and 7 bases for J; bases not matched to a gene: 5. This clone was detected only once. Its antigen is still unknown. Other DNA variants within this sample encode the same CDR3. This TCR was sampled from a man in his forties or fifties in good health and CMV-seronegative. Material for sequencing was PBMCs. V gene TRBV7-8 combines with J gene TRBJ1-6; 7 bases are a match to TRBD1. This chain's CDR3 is CASSPVGGNSPLHF. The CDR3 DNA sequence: TGTGCCAGCAGCCCGGTAGGGGGCAATTCACCCCTCCACTTT.